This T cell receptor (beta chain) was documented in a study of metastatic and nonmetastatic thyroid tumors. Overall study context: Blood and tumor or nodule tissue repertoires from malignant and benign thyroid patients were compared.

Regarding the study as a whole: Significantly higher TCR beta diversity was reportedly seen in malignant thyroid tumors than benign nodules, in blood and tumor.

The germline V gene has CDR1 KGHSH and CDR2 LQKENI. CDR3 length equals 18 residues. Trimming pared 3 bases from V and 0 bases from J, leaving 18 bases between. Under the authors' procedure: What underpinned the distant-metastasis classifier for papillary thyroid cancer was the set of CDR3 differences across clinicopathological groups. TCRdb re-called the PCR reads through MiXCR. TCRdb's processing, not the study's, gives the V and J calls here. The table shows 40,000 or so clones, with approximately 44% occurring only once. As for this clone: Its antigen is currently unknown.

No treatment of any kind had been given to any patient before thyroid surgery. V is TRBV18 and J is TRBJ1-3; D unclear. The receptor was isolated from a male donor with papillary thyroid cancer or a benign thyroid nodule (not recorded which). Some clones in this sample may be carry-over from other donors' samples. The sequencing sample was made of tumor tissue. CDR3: CASSPRQVQPGSGNTIYF. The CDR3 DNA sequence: TGTGCCAGCTCACCCCGGCAGGTTCAGCCCGGCTCTGGAAACACCATATATTTT.